The clone carrying this TCR beta chain was seen ten or more times. Antigen unknown. The CDR3 length is 14 residues. CDR1 and CDR2 (germline): MDHEN, SYDVKM. Deletions cut 4 bases from V and 2 bases from J, with 10 bases between. TCRdb ran MiXCR on the 5' RACE reads and lists one entry per CDR3 protein. The sample has around 340,000 distinct CDR3 sequences; approximately 8.8% are singletons. The sample comes from a study of identical twins. All donors comprised healthy Caucasians. General study findings and limits: Memory repertoires showed no such pattern, whereas abundant cord blood beta clonotypes carried fewer insertions. It was possible that invariant MAIT and iNKT cells partly confounded the zero-insertion analyses.

Sequencing input: naive T cells sorted from blood. The V and J genes are TRBV28 and TRBJ2-3; TRBD2 is a possible D gene (5 bases). This receptor was obtained from a woman aged 45-59 years in good health. CDR3 protein: CASSSPDSTDTQYF. The CDR3 DNA reads TGTGCCAGCAGTTCCCCGGACTCCACAGATACGCAGTATTTT.